A single T cell receptor (beta chain) is shown here with its context. This entry is derived from a study of blood T cell repertoires in COVID-19. This CDR3 comprises 15 residues. J was trimmed by 0 bases and V by 7 bases; bases with no gene match: 7. CDR1 MDHEN and CDR2 SYDVKM come from the germline V gene. Measured with immunoSEQ multiplex PCR; TCRdb has only the in-frame clones, and not every one. The sample lists about 360,000 clones; 80% to 90% were seen once. The V call is TRBV28, the J call TRBJ1-1; 8 bases map to TRBD1. The sequenced sample was PBMCs or T cells enriched from blood (not recorded which). The sequence was obtained from a man aged 35-49 years in a cohort exposed to, infected with or recovered from COVID-19 (not recorded which). In DNA form, the CDR3 reads TGTGCCAGCACCATGGGGGACAGGATGAACACTGAAGCTTTCTTT. Encoded protein: CASTMGDRMNTEAFF.